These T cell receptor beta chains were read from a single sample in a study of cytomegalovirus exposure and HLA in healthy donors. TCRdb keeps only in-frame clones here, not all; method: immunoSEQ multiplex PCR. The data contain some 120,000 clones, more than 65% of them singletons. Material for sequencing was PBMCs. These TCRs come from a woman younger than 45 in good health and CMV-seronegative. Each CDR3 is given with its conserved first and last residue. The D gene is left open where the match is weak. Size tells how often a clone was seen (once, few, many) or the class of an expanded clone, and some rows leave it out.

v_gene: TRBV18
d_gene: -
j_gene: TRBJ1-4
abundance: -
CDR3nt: TGTGCCAGCTCACCAGCGACAGGCTCTAATGAAAAACTGTTTTTT
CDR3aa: CASSPATGSNEKLFF

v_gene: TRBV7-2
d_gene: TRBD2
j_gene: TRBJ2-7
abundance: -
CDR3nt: TGTGCCAGCAGCCATACCCTCGGACTAGCGGGGAACGAGCAGTACTTC
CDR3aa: CASSHTLGLAGNEQYF

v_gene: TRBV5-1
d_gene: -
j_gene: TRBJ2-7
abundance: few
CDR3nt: TGCGCCAGCAGCTTTACAGGCTCCTACGAGCAGTACTTC
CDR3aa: CASSFTGSYEQYF

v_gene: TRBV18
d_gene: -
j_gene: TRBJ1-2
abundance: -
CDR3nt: TGTGCCAGCTGCCGCCTGTGGGACTCAACTAATTATGGCTACACCTTC
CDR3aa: CASCRLWDSTNYGYTF

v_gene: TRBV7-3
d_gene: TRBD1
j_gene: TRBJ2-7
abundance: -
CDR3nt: TGTGCCAGCAGCCCCGGGACAGGGGTGGATGAGCAGTACTTC
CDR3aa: CASSPGTGVDEQYF

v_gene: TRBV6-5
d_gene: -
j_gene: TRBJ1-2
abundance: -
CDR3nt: TGTGCCAGCAGTTACTCGGCAGGGAACGACTATGGCTACACCTTC
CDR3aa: CASSYSAGNDYGYTF

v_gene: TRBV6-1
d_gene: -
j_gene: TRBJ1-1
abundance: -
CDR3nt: TGTGCCGCCCGCGTGGGGCAGGCGTTCGGAGCTTTCTTT
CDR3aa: CAARVGQAFGAFF

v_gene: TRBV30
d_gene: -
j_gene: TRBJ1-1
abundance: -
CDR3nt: TGTGCCTGGAGTGTAGGGGCAGTCGAAGCTTTCTTT
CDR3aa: CAWSVGAVEAFF

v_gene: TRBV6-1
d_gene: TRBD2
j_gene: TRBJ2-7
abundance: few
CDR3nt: TGTGCCAGCAGTAGCGGGAAGAGCTACGAGCAGTACTTC
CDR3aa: CASSSGKSYEQYF

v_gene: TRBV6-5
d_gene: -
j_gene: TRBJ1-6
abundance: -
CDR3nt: TGTGCCAGCACCGCCGGGACACAGAATAATTCACCCCTCCACTTT
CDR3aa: CASTAGTQNNSPLHF

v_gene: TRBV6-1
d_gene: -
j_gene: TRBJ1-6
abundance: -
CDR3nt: TGTGCCAGCAGTGTCAGGACAGATAATTCACCCCTCCACTTT
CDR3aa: CASSVRTDNSPLHF

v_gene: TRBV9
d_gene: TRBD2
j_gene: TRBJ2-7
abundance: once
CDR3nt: TGTGCCAGCAGCGTAGACGCTAGCGGATCGTTTTACGAGCAGTACTTC
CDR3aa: CASSVDASGSFYEQYF

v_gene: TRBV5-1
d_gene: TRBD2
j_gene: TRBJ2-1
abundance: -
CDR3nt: TGCGCCAGCAGCCTCCCGGATGGGACTAGCTACAATGAGCAGTTCTTC
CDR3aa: CASSLPDGTSYNEQFF

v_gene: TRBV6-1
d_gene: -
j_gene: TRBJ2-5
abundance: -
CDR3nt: TGTGCCAGCAGTGAACGACACCCAGTTCGGTACTTC
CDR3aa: CASSERHPVRYF

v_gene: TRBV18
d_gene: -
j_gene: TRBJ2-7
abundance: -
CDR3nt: TGTGCCAGCTCACCATTGTCGGCGGAGACCGGCGAGCAGTACTTC
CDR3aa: CASSPLSAETGEQYF

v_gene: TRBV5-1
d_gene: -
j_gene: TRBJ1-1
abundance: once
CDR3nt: TGCGCCAGCAGCTTGACCGCTGGACAGCTAAACACTGAAGCTTTCTTT
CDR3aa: CASSLTAGQLNTEAFF

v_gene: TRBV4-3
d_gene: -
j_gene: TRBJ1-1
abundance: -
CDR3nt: TGCGCCAGCAGCCAGACGGACTGGGCAGCGACTTTCTTT
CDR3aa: CASSQTDWAATFF

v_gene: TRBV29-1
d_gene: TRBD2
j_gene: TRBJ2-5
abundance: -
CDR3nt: TGCAGCGTTGAATGGGGGGGTCAAGAGACCCAGTACTTC
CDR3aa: CSVEWGGQETQYF

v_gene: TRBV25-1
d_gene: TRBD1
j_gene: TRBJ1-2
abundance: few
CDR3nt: TGTGCCAGCGGAACAGGGGACTCTAACTATGGCTACACCTTC
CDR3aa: CASGTGDSNYGYTF

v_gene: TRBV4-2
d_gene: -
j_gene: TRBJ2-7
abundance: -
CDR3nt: TGTGCCAGCAGCCAAGAGGGACTGCATACCTACGAGCAGTACTTC
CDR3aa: CASSQEGLHTYEQYF

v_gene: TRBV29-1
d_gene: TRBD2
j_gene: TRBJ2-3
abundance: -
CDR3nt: TGCAGCGTTGAAGCTCTAGCGGGTAGCACAGATACGCAGTATTTT
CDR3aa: CSVEALAGSTDTQYF

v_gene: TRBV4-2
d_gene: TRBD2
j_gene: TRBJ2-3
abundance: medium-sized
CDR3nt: TGTGCCAGCAGCCAAGTACTAGCGGGGGGGCCCACAGATACGCAGTATTTT
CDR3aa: CASSQVLAGGPTDTQYF

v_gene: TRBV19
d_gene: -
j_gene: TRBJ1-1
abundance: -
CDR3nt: TGTGCCAGTAGTTCCAGAGGGTGGAACACTGAAGCTTTCTTT
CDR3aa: CASSSRGWNTEAFF

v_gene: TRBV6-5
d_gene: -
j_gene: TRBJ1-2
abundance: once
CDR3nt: TGTGCCAGCAGTCAGGACAGACAGATCTATGGCTACACCTTC
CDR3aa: CASSQDRQIYGYTF

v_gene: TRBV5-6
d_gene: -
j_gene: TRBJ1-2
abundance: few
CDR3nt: TGTGCCAGCAGCCCCGGGGACTATGGCTACACCTTC
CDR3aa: CASSPGDYGYTF

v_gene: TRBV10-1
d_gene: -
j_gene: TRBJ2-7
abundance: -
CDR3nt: TGCGCCAGCAGTGGAGGAGTACGCGAGCAGTACTTC
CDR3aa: CASSGGVREQYF

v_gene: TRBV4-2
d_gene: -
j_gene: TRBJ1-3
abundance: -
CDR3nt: TGTGCCAGCAGCCAAGGGGGCAGAAGAAACACCATATATTTT
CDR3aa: CASSQGGRRNTIYF

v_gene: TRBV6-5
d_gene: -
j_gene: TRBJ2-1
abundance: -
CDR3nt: TGTGCCAGCAGTCCCCCACTAGCCCCTGAGCAGTTCTTC
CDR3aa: CASSPPLAPEQFF

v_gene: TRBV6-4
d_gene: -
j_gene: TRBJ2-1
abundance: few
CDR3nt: TGTGCCAGCAGTGACACAGCTTGGGGCCTAAATGAGCAGTTCTTC
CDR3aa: CASSDTAWGLNEQFF